The 27 T cell receptor beta chains below come from one sample, sequenced in a study of regulatory T cells in long-lasting Graves disease. Time point: newly diagnosed GD, antithyroid drugs for less than 3 months. Preparation of the TCR library used RNA extracted from PBMCs. Library construction for TCR beta used iRepertoire HTBI primers and Arm-PCR of CDR3 regions. TCRdb processed the multiplex PCR reads anew with MiXCR; each CDR3 protein has one entry. Among about 540,000 distinct CDR3 sequences listed, approximately 15% were seen once. The same data also contributed to another study, on T cells in Graves' hyperthyroidism and ophthalmopathy.

The sequencing here drew on peripheral blood mononuclear cells (PBMCs), taken at new diagnosis, from a patient treated with antithyroid drugs. The receptors were gathered from a young man with Graves disease.

This clonotype was counted many times. The chain has TRBV2 and TRBJ2-3, with 8 bases identical to TRBD2. Germline CDR1 SNHLY, CDR2 FYNNEI. V was clipped by 11 bases and J by 1 base; unmatched bases: 8. The CDR3 consists of 14 residues. The CDR3 is CAGMSGSGTDTQYF. The CDR3, as DNA: TGTGCCGGGATGAGCGGGAGTGGCACAGATACGCAGTATTTT. The full variable domain, its missing parts supplied by reference TRBV2 and TRBJ2-3, is EPEVTQTPSHQVTQMGQEVILRCVPISNHLYFYWYRQILGQKVEFLVSFYNNEISEKSEIFDDQFSVERPDGSNFTLKIRSTKLEDSAMYFCAGMSGSGTDTQYFGPGTRLTVL.

This clonotype was found many times. J is TRBJ1-1 and V is TRBV6-1; TRBD1 matches at 8 bases. The CDR3 is 14 amino acids. The V gene's germline CDR1 is MNHNS and CDR2 SASEGT. V lost 6 bases and J lost 7; bases outside the gene matches: 10. The DNA for the CDR3 is TGTGCCAGCAGGGACAGGGAGGTAGGAGGTGAAGCTTTCTTT. This translates into CASRDREVGGEAFF.

As regards this clonotype: Just one base apart from a much larger clone, this may be a read error. The chain carries TRBV20-1 and TRBJ2-7; possibly TRBD2 for D (5 bases). This CDR3 is built from 13 residues. Germline CDR1 reads DFQATT; CDR2 reads SNEGSKA (reference sequence). Trimming left V 4 bases short and J 5 bases short, with 15 bases between. This CDR3 is CSANGLMAHEQYF. The CDR3 DNA reads as TGCAGTGCTAACGGACTGATGGCCCACGAGCAGTACTTC.

This clonotype was detected ten times or more. The chain couples TRBV29-1 to TRBJ1-1, with D possibly being TRBD1 (5 bases). The germline gives CDR1 SQVTM, CDR2 ANQGSEA. The CDR3 consists of 13 residues. Trimming shortened V by 6 bases and J by 1 base, and 12 bases separated the two germline ends. CDR3 coding DNA: TGCAGCGTGATTCGGGGCCAGAACACTGAAGCTTTCTTT. Protein sequence: CSVIRGQNTEAFF.

The V gene is TRBV19, the J gene TRBJ2-7; 7 bases are shared with TRBD1. Trimming cost V 9 bases and J 2 bases; bases outside gene matches: 10. The CDR3 is made up of 14 amino acids. CDR1 is LNHDA, CDR2 SQIVND, per germline (reference sequence). In DNA, the CDR3 is TGTGCCAGACCCGACAGGGCAAGAACCTACGAGCAGTACTTC. As protein: CARPDRARTYEQYF.

This clonotype was detected a few times. This chain links TRBV24-1 with TRBJ2-7, with D uncertain. CDR1 KGHDR and CDR2 SFDVKD come from the germline V gene. V was cut by 2 bases and J by 1 base, with 5 bases left in between. CDR3 length: 13 amino acids. CDR3 protein: CATSDSKSYEQYF. Written as DNA, the CDR3 is TGTGCCACCAGTGATTCTAAGTCCTACGAGCAGTACTTC.

This clonotype was counted at least ten times. The CDR3 region is CSTGGRVHEQYF. The CDR3 DNA is TGCAGTACAGGGGGGAGAGTGCACGAGCAGTACTTC. The rearrangement joins TRBV20-1 to TRBJ2-7; 8 nucleotides match TRBD1. The CDR3 sequence is 12 residues long. V lost 8 bases and J lost 5; bases outside the gene matches: 8. Germline assignment: CDR1 DFQATT and CDR2 SNEGSKA (reference sequence).

This clonotype was seen a handful of times. The chain employs TRBV20-1 and TRBJ2-3; D tentatively fits TRBD1 or TRBD2 (5 bases each). The CDR3 consists of 13 residues. The germline V gene has CDR1 DFQATT and CDR2 SNEGSKA (reference sequence). In DNA, the CDR3 is TGCAGCCCTAGGGGCGGGAGCACAGATACGCAGTATTTT. Amino acids: CSPRGGSTDTQYF.

This clonotype was observed at least ten times. The chain recombines TRBV30 with TRBJ2-3; 10 bases fit TRBD2. Germline lookup yields CDR1 GTSNPN and CDR2 SVGIG (reference sequence). Unmatched junction bases numbered 9, after V lost 5 bases and J lost 4 bases. The CDR3 runs to 15 residues. The CDR3 bases are TGTGCCTGGTCTATAGCGGGAGGAGGGTCAGATACGCAGTATTTT. It encodes CAWSIAGGGSDTQYF. Based on the CDR3 plus reference TRBV30 and TRBJ2-3, the full variable domain is SQTIHQWPATLVQPVGSPLSLECTVEGTSNPNLYWYRQAAGRGLQLLFYSVGIGQISSEVPQNLSASRPQDRQFILSSKKLLLSDSGFYLCAWSIAGGGSDTQYFGPGTRLTVL.

The chain uses TRBV29-1 and TRBJ2-5, with D perhaps assigned TRBD1 or TRBD2 (6 bases each). The CDR3 totals 14 residues. Trimming took off 6 bases at V and 7 bases at J, with 21 bases between the two ends. Germline V gives CDR1 SQVTM, CDR2 ANQGSEA. CDR3 in amino acids: CSVDWGAGEGTQYF. DNA of the CDR3: TGCAGCGTCGACTGGGGGGCAGGGGAAGGGACCCAGTACTTC.

This clonotype was seen a few times. The rearrangement joins TRBV29-1 to TRBJ2-7; 9 bases align to TRBD1. This CDR3 region has 12 residues. V shed 7 bases, J shed 7 bases, and the junction held 8 bases outside the gene matches. Per germline, CDR1 SQVTM and CDR2 ANQGSEA. This chain's CDR3 is CSALQGAGEQYF. The CDR3 DNA sequence: TGCAGCGCCTTACAGGGGGCGGGGGAGCAGTACTTC.

In this sample, this clonotype turned up many times. The chain uses TRBV27 and TRBJ2-3; tentative D call: TRBD2 (5 bases). Trimming left V 1 base short and J 2 bases short, with 10 bases between. CDR3 length: 15 amino acids. Looked up from germline, CDR1 is MNHEY and CDR2 is SMNVEV (reference sequence). CDR3 sequence: CASSLFSGDTDTQYF. In DNA form, the CDR3 reads TGTGCCAGCAGTTTATTTTCCGGGGACACAGATACGCAGTATTTT.

The table lists this clonotype with a few counts. The chain is built from TRBV14 and TRBJ1-2, with D perhaps TRBD1 (5 bases). The germline V gene encodes CDR1 SGHDN and CDR2 FVKESK. The CDR3 sequence is 13 residues long. V was clipped by 0 bases and J by 5 bases, with 7 bases between them. The CDR3 coding sequence is TGTGCCAGCAGCCAAGATAAGGGGTATGGCTACACCTTC. Translation: CASSQDKGYGYTF.

This clonotype came up many times. The J gene is TRBJ1-1, the V gene TRBV29-1; D is unresolved. From germline, CDR1 is SQVTM and CDR2 ANQGSEA. This CDR3 has 12 amino acids. V was clipped by 6 bases and J by 4 bases, with 12 bases between them. The CDR3 nucleotides are TGCAGCGTGCAGCCGGGCGGCACTGAAGCTTTCTTT. Translating gives CSVQPGGTEAFF.

This clonotype was detected ten times or more. V and J are TRBV6-1 and TRBJ1-1; no definite D call. This CDR3 spans 13 amino acids. Germline V gene lookup returns CDR1 MNHNS and CDR2 SASEGT. V lost 5 bases and J lost 5, with 12 bases in between. The CDR3 bases are TGTGCCAGCAGTCATGGGTCTCCAACTGAAGCTTTCTTT. Protein sequence: CASSHGSPTEAFF.

This clonotype was picked up a small number of times. V usage is TRBV7-2 and J usage is TRBJ2-2; D is undetermined. Germline assignment: CDR1 SGHTA and CDR2 FQGNSA. Deletions cut 5 bases from V and 6 bases from J, with 13 bases between. This CDR3 spans 14 amino acids. The CDR3 spells CASSLPRFSGELFF. The DNA for the CDR3 is TGTGCCAGCAGCCTACCGAGGTTCTCCGGGGAGCTGTTTTTT.

The chain is built from TRBV30 and TRBJ1-4; 7 bases line up with TRBD1. This CDR3 region has 13 residues. Germline V lookup: CDR1 GTSNPN, CDR2 SVGIG (reference sequence). V shed 1 base and J 8 bases; nucleotides not matched to a gene: 4. The CDR3 sequence is CAWSGQGEEKLFF. In DNA form, the CDR3 reads TGTGCCTGGAGTGGACAGGGCGAGGAAAAACTGTTTTTT.

The CDR3 region has the DNA TGTGCCGGCAACCAGGGATTGAGTTCACCCCTCCACTTT. It codes for CAGNQGLSSPLHF. V gene TRBV27 combines with J gene TRBJ1-6; TRBD1 is a possible D gene (5 bases). The CDR3 has 13 amino acids. The V gene lost 11 bases and the J gene lost 9 bases, with 17 bases spanning the gap. Germline V gives CDR1 MNHEY, CDR2 SMNVEV (reference sequence).

This rearrangement joins TRBV5-1 to TRBJ2-5; D is possibly TRBD1 or TRBD2 (5 bases each). With 4 bases removed from V and 5 bases from J, the gap between germline ends came to 15 bases. Per germline, CDR1 SGHRS and CDR2 YFSETQ. This CDR3 has 14 residues. CDR3 residues: CASSPRDGEETQYF. In DNA form, the CDR3 reads TGCGCCAGCAGCCCCCGGGACGGTGAGGAGACCCAGTACTTC.

This clonotype came up many times. The chain carries TRBV11-3 and TRBJ2-1, with 10 bases matching TRBD2. CDR1 SGHNT and CDR2 YENEEA come from the germline V gene. The V gene end was trimmed by 5 bases and the J gene end by 5 bases; junction bases not matched to a gene: 6. CDR3 length: 15 residues. Here the CDR3 reads CASSTLAGVNNEQFF. CDR3 sequence (DNA): TGTGCCAGCAGCACCCTAGCGGGAGTCAACAATGAGCAGTTCTTC.

At least ten counts were recorded for this clonotype. The chain combines TRBV20-1 with TRBJ1-5; TRBD1 might be the D (6 bases). Trimming shortened V by 0 bases and J by 7 bases, and 16 bases separated the two germline ends. The CDR3 is 15 residues long. Germline V gives CDR1 DFQATT, CDR2 SNEGSKA (reference sequence). CDR3 protein: CSAREEGRGKQPQHF. CDR3 DNA sequence: TGCAGTGCTAGAGAAGAAGGCAGGGGAAAGCAGCCCCAGCATTTT.

The sample holds many counts of this clonotype. Its ends do not fully match the called genes, so a read error is possible. V gene TRBV2 combines with J gene TRBJ1-4; weak D call: TRBD1 (5 bases). CDR1 and CDR2 (germline): SNHLY, FYNNEI. CDR3 length: 14 amino acids. The CDR3 here is CARSAAGSNEKLFF. CDR3 DNA: TGTGCCAGAAGTGCGGCAGGGAGTAATGAAAAACTGTTTTTT.

The chain uses TRBV9 and TRBJ2-7; tentatively, D is TRBD1 (5 bases). Per the germline V gene, CDR1 is SGDLS and CDR2 is YYNGEE. The CDR3 length is 14 residues. Trimming stripped 4 bases from V and 2 bases from J, with 13 bases between. CDR3 residues: CASSPTDPTYEQYF. The DNA of the CDR3 is TGTGCCAGCAGCCCGACAGATCCAACCTACGAGCAGTACTTC.

This clonotype was recorded at least ten times. The gene calls are TRBV20-1 and TRBJ2-3, with a weak D call TRBD2 (5 bases). V gave up 1 base and J gave up 0 bases, with 11 bases separating them. Per germline, CDR1 DFQATT and CDR2 SNEGSKA (reference sequence). The CDR3 covers 15 residues. CDR3 sequence (DNA): TGCAGTGCTAGAGTGGGCGGGTATAGCACAGATACGCAGTATTTT. It encodes CSARVGGYSTDTQYF.

In its sample, this clonotype was seen many times. The CDR3 loop is CASIMNTEAFF. The CDR3 DNA follows: TGTGCCAGCATCATGAACACTGAAGCTTTCTTT. This chain links TRBV2 with TRBJ1-1; D unclear. Between the trimmed V and J ends, which lost 7 bases and 0 bases, there was a span of 3 bases. The CDR3 covers 11 residues. Germline V gives CDR1 SNHLY, CDR2 FYNNEI.

J is TRBJ2-3 and V is TRBV20-1; 7 nucleotides align to TRBD2. Germline values: CDR1 DFQATT, CDR2 SNEGSKA (reference sequence). Trimming removed 2 bases from V and 4 bases from J; junction bases left unmatched: 6. This CDR3 has 14 amino acids. DNA of the CDR3: TGCAGTGCTAGAACCGGGACTATCTCAGATACGCAGTATTTT. This encodes CSARTGTISDTQYF.

This clonotype came up many times. At one boundary the junction diverges from the germline segment, which might be a read error. DNA for the CDR3: TGTGCCAGCAGTGGCGTCGACAATGAGCAGTTCTTC. Residues: CASSGVDNEQFF. J is TRBJ2-1 and V is TRBV5-1; D ambiguous. Per the germline V gene, CDR1 is SGHRS and CDR2 is YFSETQ. The CDR3 consists of 12 residues.